This T cell receptor (beta chain) was sequenced during a study of blood T cell repertoires in COVID-19. Study-wide context: T cells, B-cell-depleted T cells, or PBMCs provided the cDNA or gDNA that served as material.

Germline V lookup: CDR1 ENHRY, CDR2 SYGVKD. Trimming took 8 bases from V and 3 from J; bases not matched to a gene: 15. This CDR3 has 17 amino acids. Per the study methods: Amplification of reference gene primers was used by the study to estimate nucleated cell counts. Only in-frame clones appear in the TCRdb table, and some are missing; sequencing was by immunoSEQ multiplex PCR. D and trimming were read from the DNA, whereas the V and J calls and clone size are those reported in that table. The sample includes some 140,000 clones, 84% of them seen just once. The study drew participants aged about 18 to 90 years from fewer than 30 US areas. Grouping used clinical history reported by participants in a survey and questionnaire.

The sequencing input was PBMCs or T cells enriched from blood (not recorded which). The receptor was isolated from a man aged 35 to 55 with acute COVID-19. The chain uses TRBV10-3 and TRBJ2-4; 8 nucleotides align to TRBD1. CDR3 in DNA: TGTGCCATCGCAACGGGAAAGGGACAGGACGGCAAAAACATTCAGTACTTC. Translating it yields CAIATGKGQDGKNIQYF.